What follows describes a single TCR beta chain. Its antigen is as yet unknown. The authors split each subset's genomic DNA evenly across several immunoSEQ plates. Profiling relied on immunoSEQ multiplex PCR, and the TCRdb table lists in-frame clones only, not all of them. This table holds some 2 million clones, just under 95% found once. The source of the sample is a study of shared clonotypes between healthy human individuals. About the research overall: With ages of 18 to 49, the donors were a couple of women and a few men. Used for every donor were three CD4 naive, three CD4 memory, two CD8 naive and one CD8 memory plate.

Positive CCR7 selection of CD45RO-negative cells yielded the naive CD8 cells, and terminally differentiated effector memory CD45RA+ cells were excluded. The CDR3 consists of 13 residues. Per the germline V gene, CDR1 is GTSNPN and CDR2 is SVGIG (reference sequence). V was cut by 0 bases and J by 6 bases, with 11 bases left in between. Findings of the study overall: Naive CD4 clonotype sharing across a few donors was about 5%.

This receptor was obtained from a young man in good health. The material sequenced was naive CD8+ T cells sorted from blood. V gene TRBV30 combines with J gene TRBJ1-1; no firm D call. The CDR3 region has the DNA TGTGCCTGGAGTGTATCGGGGTACGCTGAAGCTTTCTTT. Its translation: CAWSVSGYAEAFF.